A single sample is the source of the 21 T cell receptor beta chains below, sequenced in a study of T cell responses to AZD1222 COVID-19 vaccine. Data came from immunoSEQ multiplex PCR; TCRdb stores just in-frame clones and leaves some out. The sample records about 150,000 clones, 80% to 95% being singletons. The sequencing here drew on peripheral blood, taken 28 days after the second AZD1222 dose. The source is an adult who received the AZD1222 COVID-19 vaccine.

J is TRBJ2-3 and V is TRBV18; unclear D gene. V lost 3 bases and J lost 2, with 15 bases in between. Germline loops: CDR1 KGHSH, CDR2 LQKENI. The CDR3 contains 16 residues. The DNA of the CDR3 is TGTGCCAGCTCACCCAATGGCTCTCCGACCACAGATACGCAGTATTTT. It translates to CASSPNGSPTTDTQYF. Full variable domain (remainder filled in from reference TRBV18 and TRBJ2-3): NAGVMQNPRHLVRRRGQEARLRCSPMKGHSHVYWYRQLPEEGLKFMVYLQKENIIDESGMPKERFSAEFPKEGPSILRIQQVVRGDSAAYFCASSPNGSPTTDTQYFGPGTRLTVL.

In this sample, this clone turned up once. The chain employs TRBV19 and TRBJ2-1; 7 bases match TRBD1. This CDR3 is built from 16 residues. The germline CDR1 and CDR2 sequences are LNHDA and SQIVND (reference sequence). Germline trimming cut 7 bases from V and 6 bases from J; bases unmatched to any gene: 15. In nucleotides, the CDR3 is TGTGCCAGTACAACCTCGCCGGGACAGACCTCCAATGAGCAGTTCTTC. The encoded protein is CASTTSPGQTSNEQFF.

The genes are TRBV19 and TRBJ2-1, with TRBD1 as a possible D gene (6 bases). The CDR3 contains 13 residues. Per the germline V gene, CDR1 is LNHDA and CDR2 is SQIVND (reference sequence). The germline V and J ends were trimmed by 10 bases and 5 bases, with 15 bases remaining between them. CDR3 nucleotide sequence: TGTGCCACCAGACAGGTGGGACACAATGAGCAGTTCTTC. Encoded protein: CATRQVGHNEQFF.

Here the CDR3 DNA reads TGTGCCAGCAGCTTAGACTCCGGGGAGCTGTTTTTT. It is translated as CASSLDSGELFF. This chain connects TRBV11-3 to TRBJ2-2; D gene uncertain. Trimming removed 0 bases at V and 6 bases at J, with 2 bases between. CDR1 SGHNT and CDR2 YENEEA come from the germline V gene. The CDR3 loop spans 12 amino acids.

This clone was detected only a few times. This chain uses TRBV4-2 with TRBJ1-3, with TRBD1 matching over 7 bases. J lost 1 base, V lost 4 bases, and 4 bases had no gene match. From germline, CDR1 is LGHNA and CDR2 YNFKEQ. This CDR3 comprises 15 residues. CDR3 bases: TGTGCCAGCAGCCTCGACAGGGAATCTGGAAACACCATATATTTT. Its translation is CASSLDRESGNTIYF.

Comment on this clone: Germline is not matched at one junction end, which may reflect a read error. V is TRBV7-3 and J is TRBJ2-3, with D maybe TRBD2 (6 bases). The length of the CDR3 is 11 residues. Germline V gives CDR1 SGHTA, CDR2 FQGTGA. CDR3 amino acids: CASRAAGSLIF. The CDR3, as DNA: TGTGCCAGCAGGGCGGCGGGGAGCCTCATTTTT.

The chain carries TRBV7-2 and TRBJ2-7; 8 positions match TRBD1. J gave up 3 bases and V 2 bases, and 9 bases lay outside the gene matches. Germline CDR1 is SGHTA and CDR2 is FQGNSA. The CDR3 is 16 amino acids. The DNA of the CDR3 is TGTGCCAGCAGCTTACACCCAGGACAGGGATACTACGAGCAGTACTTC. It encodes CASSLHPGQGYYEQYF.

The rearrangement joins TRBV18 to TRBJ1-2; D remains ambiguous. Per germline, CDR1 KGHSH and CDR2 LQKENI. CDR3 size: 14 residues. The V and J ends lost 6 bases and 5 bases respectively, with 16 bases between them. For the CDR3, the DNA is TGTGCCAGCTCCCCCACGACGTCTTCGTATGGCTACACCTTC. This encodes CASSPTTSSYGYTF.

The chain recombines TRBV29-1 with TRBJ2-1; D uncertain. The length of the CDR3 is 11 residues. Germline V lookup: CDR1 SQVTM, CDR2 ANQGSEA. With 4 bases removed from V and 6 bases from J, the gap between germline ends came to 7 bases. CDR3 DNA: TGCAGCGTTGTAATGGTCAATGAGCAGTTCTTC. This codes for CSVVMVNEQFF.

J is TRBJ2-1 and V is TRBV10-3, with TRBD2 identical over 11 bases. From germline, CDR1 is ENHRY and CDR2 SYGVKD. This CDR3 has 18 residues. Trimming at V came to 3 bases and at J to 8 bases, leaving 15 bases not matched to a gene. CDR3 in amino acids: CAISDHSKLAGVLDEQFF. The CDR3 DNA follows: TGTGCCATCAGTGATCACTCTAAACTAGCGGGAGTTTTAGATGAGCAGTTCTTC.

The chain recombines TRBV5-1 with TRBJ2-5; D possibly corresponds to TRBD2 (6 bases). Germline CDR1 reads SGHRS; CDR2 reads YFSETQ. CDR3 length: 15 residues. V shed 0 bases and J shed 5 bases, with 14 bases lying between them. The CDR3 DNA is TGCGCCAGCAGCTTGGACGGGACTTCGAGGGAGACCCAGTACTTC. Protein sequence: CASSLDGTSRETQYF. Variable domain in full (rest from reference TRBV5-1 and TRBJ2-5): KAGVTQTPRYLIKTRGQQVTLSCSPISGHRSVSWYQQTPGQGLQFLFEYFSETQRNKGNFPGRFSGRQFSNSRSEMNVSTLELGDSALYLCASSLDGTSRETQYFGPGTRLLVL.

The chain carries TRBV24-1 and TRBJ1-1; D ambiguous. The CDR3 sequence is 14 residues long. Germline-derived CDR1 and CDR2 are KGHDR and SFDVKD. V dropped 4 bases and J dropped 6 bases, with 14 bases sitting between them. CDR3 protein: CATSDPTLGPEAFF. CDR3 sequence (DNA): TGTGCCACCAGTGACCCGACCTTGGGTCCTGAAGCTTTCTTT.

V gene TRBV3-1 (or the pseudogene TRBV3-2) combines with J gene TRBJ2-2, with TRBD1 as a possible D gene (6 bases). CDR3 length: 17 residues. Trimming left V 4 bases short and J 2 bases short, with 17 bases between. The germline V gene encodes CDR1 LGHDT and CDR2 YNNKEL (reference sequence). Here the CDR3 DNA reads TGTGCCAGCAGCCGGTCCCGATGGACAGCCAACACCGGGGAGCTGTTTTTT. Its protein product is CASSRSRWTANTGELFF.

The CDR3 here is CASSPMTGDLYGYTF. CDR3 sequence (DNA): TGTGCCAGCAGCCCTATGACAGGGGACCTCTATGGCTACACCTTC. This rearrangement joins TRBV7-2 to TRBJ1-2, with 8 bases aligning to TRBD1. V was clipped by 5 bases and J by 4 bases; unmatched bases: 9. The CDR3 is 15 residues long. Germline V gene data show CDR1 as SGHTA and CDR2 as FQGNSA.

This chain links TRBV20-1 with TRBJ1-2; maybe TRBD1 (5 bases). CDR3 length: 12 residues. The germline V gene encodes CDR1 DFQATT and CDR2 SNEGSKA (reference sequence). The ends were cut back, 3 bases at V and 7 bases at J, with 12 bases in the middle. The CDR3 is CSASWQGRGYTF. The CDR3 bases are TGCAGTGCTAGTTGGCAGGGACGTGGCTACACCTTC.

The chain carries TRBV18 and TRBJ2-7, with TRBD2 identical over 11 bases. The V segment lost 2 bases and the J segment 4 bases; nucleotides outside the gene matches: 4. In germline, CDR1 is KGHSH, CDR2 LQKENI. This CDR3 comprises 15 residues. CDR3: CASSPGRTSGYEQYF. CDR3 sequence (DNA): TGTGCCAGCTCACCAGGGAGGACTAGCGGGTACGAGCAGTACTTC.

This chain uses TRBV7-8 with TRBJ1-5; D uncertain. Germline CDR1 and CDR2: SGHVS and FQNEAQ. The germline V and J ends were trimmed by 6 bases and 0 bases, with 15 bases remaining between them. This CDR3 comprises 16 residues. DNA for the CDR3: TGTGCCAGCAGAGTATCCGGGGTTCATAGCAATCAGCCCCAGCATTTT. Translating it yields CASRVSGVHSNQPQHF.

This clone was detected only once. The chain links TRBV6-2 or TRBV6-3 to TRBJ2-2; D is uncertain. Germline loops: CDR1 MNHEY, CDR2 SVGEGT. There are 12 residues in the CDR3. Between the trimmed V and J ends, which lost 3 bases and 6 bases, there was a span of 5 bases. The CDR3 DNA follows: TGTGCCAGCAGTTATGGGTCCGGGGAGCTGTTTTTT. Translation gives CASSYGSGELFF.

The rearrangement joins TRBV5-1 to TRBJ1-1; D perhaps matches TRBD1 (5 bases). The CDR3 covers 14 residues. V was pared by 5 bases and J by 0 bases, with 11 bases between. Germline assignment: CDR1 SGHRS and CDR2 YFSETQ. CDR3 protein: CASSLTVLNTEAFF. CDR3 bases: TGCGCCAGCAGTCTGACAGTGTTGAACACTGAAGCTTTCTTT.

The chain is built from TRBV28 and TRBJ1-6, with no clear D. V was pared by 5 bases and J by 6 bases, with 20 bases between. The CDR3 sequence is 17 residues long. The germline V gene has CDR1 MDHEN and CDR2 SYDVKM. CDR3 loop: CASSPYRSGAFNSPLHF. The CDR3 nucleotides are TGTGCCAGCAGTCCGTATAGGTCGGGTGCCTTTAATTCACCCCTCCACTTT.

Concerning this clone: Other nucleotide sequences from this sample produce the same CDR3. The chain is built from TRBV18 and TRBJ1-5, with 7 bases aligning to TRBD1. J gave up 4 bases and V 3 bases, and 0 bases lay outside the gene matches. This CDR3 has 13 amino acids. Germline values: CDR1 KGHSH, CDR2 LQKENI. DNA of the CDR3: TGTGCCAGCTCACCGGACAGGAATCAGCCCCAGCATTTT. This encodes CASSPDRNQPQHF.